The 27 T cell receptor beta chains below were found in one sample sequenced in a study of blood T cell repertoires in COVID-19. Measured with immunoSEQ multiplex PCR; TCRdb has only the in-frame clones, and not every one. This table has about 98,000 clones, approximately 80% appearing once. Sequencing was carried out using peripheral blood. The receptors shown here come from a man in his sixties with acute or convalescent COVID-19.

The chain joins TRBV30 to TRBJ2-3, with 9 bases lining up with TRBD1. Trimming cost V 2 bases and J 4 bases; bases outside gene matches: 4. The CDR3 has 14 residues. Germline lookup yields CDR1 GTSNPN and CDR2 SVGIG (reference sequence). The CDR3 protein is CAWSLTGGADTQYF. The CDR3 DNA sequence: TGTGCCTGGAGTTTAACAGGGGGCGCAGATACGCAGTATTTT. Combining the CDR3 with reference TRBV30 and TRBJ2-3 gives the whole variable domain SQTIHQWPATLVQPVGSPLSLECTVEGTSNPNLYWYRQAAGRGLQLLFYSVGIGQISSEVPQNLSASRPQDRQFILSSKKLLLSDSGFYLCAWSLTGGADTQYFGPGTRLTVL.

This chain joins TRBV7-9 and TRBJ1-2; TRBD1 might be the D (5 bases). This CDR3 is 13 amino acids long. CDR1 is SEHNR, CDR2 FQNEAQ, per germline (reference sequence). Trimming left V 5 bases short and J 0 bases short, with 7 bases between. The CDR3 spells CASSRGANYGYTF. CDR3 bases: TGTGCCAGCAGCAGGGGAGCTAACTATGGCTACACCTTC.

V usage is TRBV10-2 and J usage is TRBJ2-4; the match to TRBD2 covers 7 bases. This CDR3 has 15 amino acids. Per germline, CDR1 WSHSY and CDR2 SAAADI. V trimming: 10 bases; J trimming: 3 bases; junction bases outside the gene matches: 12. CDR3 sequence (DNA): TGCGCCACCACCTCGGGGGGTTTCGGCAAAAACATTCAGTACTTC. Translating gives CATTSGGFGKNIQYF.

The chain uses TRBV30 and TRBJ2-1; a possible D gene is TRBD2 (6 bases). Germline V CDR1 and CDR2: GTSNPN, SVGIG (reference sequence). Trimming left V 6 bases short and J 7 bases short, with 16 bases between. There are 13 residues in the CDR3. The CDR3 protein is CACWTTSSNEQFF. The CDR3 region has the DNA TGTGCCTGCTGGACTACGTCCTCAAATGAGCAGTTCTTC.

The CDR3 nucleotides are TGTGCCACCAGTGCCCCGGGTGAGCAGTTCTTC. Translating gives CATSAPGEQFF. The chain uses TRBV24-1 and TRBJ2-1; D ambiguous. The CDR3 extends over 11 amino acids. CDR1 KGHDR and CDR2 SFDVKD come from the germline V gene. Trimming stripped 5 bases from V and 9 bases from J, with 7 bases between.

This chain uses TRBV7-9 with TRBJ1-2, with 10 bases lining up with TRBD1. V dropped 7 bases and J dropped 0; count of bases not matched to a gene: 5. This CDR3 region has 15 residues. Germline V gene sequence: CDR1 SEHNR, CDR2 FQNEAQ (reference sequence). The CDR3 spells CASTSGQGTNYGYTF. The CDR3 DNA reads TGTGCCAGCACCTCGGGACAGGGGACTAACTATGGCTACACCTTC.

This chain joins TRBV29-1 and TRBJ2-2, with TRBD1 identical over 7 bases. V lost 4 bases and J lost 1; bases outside the gene matches: 3. The germline V gene encodes CDR1 SQVTM and CDR2 ANQGSEA. CDR3 length: 14 amino acids. In DNA, the CDR3 is TGCAGCGTTGCGGGGACAGAGAACACCGGGGAGCTGTTTTTT. It is translated as CSVAGTENTGELFF.

The V and J genes are TRBV11-1 and TRBJ1-1, with 7 bases matching TRBD1. Germline CDR1 reads SGHAT; CDR2 reads FQDESV (reference sequence). The CDR3 is 14 residues long. V lost 7 bases and J lost 0; bases outside the gene matches: 5. CDR3 in DNA: TGTGCCAGCACCAGGGGGAATTTGAACACTGAAGCTTTCTTT. Its translation is CASTRGNLNTEAFF.

This chain connects TRBV5-6 to TRBJ1-4; 7 bases map to TRBD1. The CDR3 is made up of 14 amino acids. Losses at the gene ends were 2 bases for V and 6 bases for J; bases not matched to a gene: 4. In germline, CDR1 is SGHDT, CDR2 YYEEEE. The CDR3 DNA is TGTGCCAGCAGCTTAGGGACAGTCGATGAAAAACTGTTTTTT. Translating it yields CASSLGTVDEKLFF.

This sequence joins TRBV25-1 and TRBJ1-1; no reliable D call. The CDR3 is 15 residues long. V was clipped by 8 bases and J by 1 base, with 17 bases between them. Germline CDR1 and CDR2: MGHDK and SYGVNS. CDR3 nucleotides: TGTGCCAGCTCCGGTGGAGGGCGCAGGAACACTGAAGCTTTCTTT. It is translated as CASSGGGRRNTEAFF.

The genes are TRBV7-2 and TRBJ2-3, with TRBD1 as a possible D gene (5 bases). Trimming left V 5 bases short and J 5 bases short, with 17 bases between. This CDR3 contains 15 residues. CDR1 and CDR2 (germline): SGHTA, FQGNSA. The CDR3 here is CASSQDSGPRDTQYF. The DNA for the CDR3 is TGTGCCAGCAGCCAAGACAGTGGACCGAGAGATACGCAGTATTTT. Looking up the rest from reference TRBV7-2 and TRBJ2-3 gives the full variable domain: GAGVSQSPSNKVTEKGKDVELRCDPISGHTALYWYRQSLGQGLEFLIYFQGNSAPDKSGLPSDRFSAERTGGSVSTLTIQRTQQEDSAVYLCASSQDSGPRDTQYFGPGTRLTVL.

A few counts support this clone. This chain joins TRBV6-2 or TRBV6-3 and TRBJ1-2; D is undetermined. The germline V gene encodes CDR1 MNHEY and CDR2 SVGEGT. The CDR3 runs 14 residues. V lost 0 bases and J 0 bases, leaving 5 bases between the germline ends. Here the CDR3 reads CASSYSGANYGYTF. CDR3 nucleotides: TGTGCCAGCAGTTACTCCGGTGCTAACTATGGCTACACCTTC.

This clone was observed a handful of times. This rearrangement joins TRBV5-4 to TRBJ2-2; 11 positions agree with TRBD1. The CDR3 has 16 residues. The germline V gene has CDR1 SGHNT and CDR2 YYREEE (reference sequence). V gave up 3 bases and J gave up 4 bases; unmatched junction bases: 5. In nucleotides, the CDR3 is TGTGCCAGCAGCTCTGGGACAGGGGGGCGCACCGGGGAGCTGTTTTTT. This encodes CASSSGTGGRTGELFF.

The CDR3 reads CASSVEGGESTDTQYF. The CDR3, as DNA: TGTGCCAGCAGCGTAGAGGGCGGGGAGAGCACAGATACGCAGTATTTT. J is TRBJ2-3 and V is TRBV9; TRBD2 is a possible D gene (6 bases). With 0 bases removed from V and 0 bases from J, the gap between germline ends came to 11 bases. The germline CDR1 and CDR2 sequences are SGDLS and YYNGEE. The CDR3 totals 16 residues.

The J gene is TRBJ1-1, the V gene TRBV18, with TRBD1 as a possible D gene (6 bases). The germline V gene encodes CDR1 KGHSH and CDR2 LQKENI. V was cut by 2 bases and J by 1 base, with 8 bases left in between. This CDR3 has 14 amino acids. The CDR3 DNA sequence: TGTGCCAGCTCACCAAGGGACAAGAACACTGAAGCTTTCTTT. Amino acids: CASSPRDKNTEAFF. Filled out from reference TRBV18 and TRBJ1-1, the complete variable domain reads NAGVMQNPRHLVRRRGQEARLRCSPMKGHSHVYWYRQLPEEGLKFMVYLQKENIIDESGMPKERFSAEFPKEGPSILRIQQVVRGDSAAYFCASSPRDKNTEAFFGQGTRLTVV.

The gene calls are TRBV7-8 and TRBJ2-3; TRBD2 aligns across 8 bases. The CDR3 has 18 amino acids. V shed 0 bases, J shed 2 bases, and the junction held 10 bases outside the gene matches. CDR1 and CDR2 (germline): SGHVS, FQNEAQ. This CDR3 reads CASSLAGGLAGTTDTQYF. The CDR3 nucleotides read TGTGCCAGCAGCTTAGCAGGGGGGCTAGCGGGCACCACAGATACGCAGTATTTT.

The chain couples TRBV29-1 to TRBJ1-2; 11 bases map to TRBD1. The J segment lost 11 bases and the V segment lost 8 bases, leaving 10 bases of the junction unmatched. This CDR3 spans 12 amino acids. The germline CDR1 and CDR2 sequences are SQVTM and ANQGSEA. The CDR3 sequence is CSSRTGGGSYTF. In DNA form, the CDR3 reads TGCAGCTCAAGGACAGGGGGCGGATCGTACACCTTC.

This clone was detected only once. The chain employs TRBV6-5 and TRBJ1-4, with D uncertain. CDR3 size: 14 residues. CDR1 MNHEY and CDR2 SVGAGI come from the germline V gene. The ends were cut back, 5 bases at V and 8 bases at J, with 15 bases in the middle. This CDR3 reads CASSQYGTREKLFF. DNA of the CDR3: TGTGCCAGCAGTCAGTACGGTACGCGGGAAAAACTGTTTTTT.

The genes are TRBV10-3 and TRBJ2-3; D may be TRBD2 (6 bases). This CDR3 is built from 13 residues. CDR1 and CDR2 (germline): ENHRY, SYGVKD. Trimming took 6 bases from V and 0 from J, leaving 7 bases between them. In DNA, the CDR3 is TGTGCCATCAGGGGGGGAAGCACAGATACGCAGTATTTT. It is translated as CAIRGGSTDTQYF.

The V call is TRBV9, the J call TRBJ2-3; TRBD2 might be the D (7 bases). Germline loops: CDR1 SGDLS, CDR2 YYNGEE. CDR3 length equals 13 residues. CDR3 amino acids: CAGASGSTDTQYF. CDR3 nucleotide sequence: TGTGCGGGGGCTAGCGGCAGCACAGATACGCAGTATTTT.

In its sample, this clone was seen a few times. The J gene is TRBJ2-5, the V gene TRBV7-2; 7 bases match TRBD1. The germline V gene encodes CDR1 SGHTA and CDR2 FQGNSA. CDR3 length: 15 residues. Trimming at V came to 3 bases and at J to 5 bases, leaving 9 bases not matched to a gene. DNA of the CDR3: TGTGCCAGCAGCTTGGCCGCACAGGGGTGGGAGACCCAGTACTTC. Its translation: CASSLAAQGWETQYF.

The chain carries TRBV19 and TRBJ2-6, with D perhaps matching TRBD1 (6 bases). The ends were cut back, 6 bases at V and 0 bases at J, with 18 bases in the middle. CDR1 is LNHDA and CDR2 is SQIVND in the germline V gene (reference sequence). The CDR3 extends over 18 amino acids. DNA of the CDR3: TGTGCCAGTAGACCTACAGGGACCCGCATCTCTGGGGCCAACGTCCTGACTTTC. The encoded protein is CASRPTGTRISGANVLTF.

The CDR3 here is CASSPYAGTSGTRNEQFF. The CDR3 bases are TGCGCCAGCAGCCCGTACGCCGGGACTAGCGGGACTCGAAATGAGCAGTTCTTC. V gene TRBV4-3 combines with J gene TRBJ2-1; 13 nucleotides line up with TRBD2. The CDR3 consists of 18 residues. In germline, CDR1 is LGHNA, CDR2 YSLEER. J was trimmed by 7 bases and V by 4 bases; bases with no gene match: 13.

This clone has only one observation. The chain combines TRBV10-3 with TRBJ1-2; perhaps TRBD1 as D (5 bases). This CDR3 is 16 amino acids long. The V gene's germline CDR1 is ENHRY and CDR2 SYGVKD. Deletions cut 6 bases from V and 1 base from J, with 18 bases between. The CDR3 sequence: CAIRDMKPGDNYGYTF. Written as DNA, the CDR3 is TGTGCCATCAGGGACATGAAGCCGGGGGATAACTATGGCTACACCTTC.

In this sample, this clone turned up many times. Here the CDR3 DNA reads TGTGCCAGCAGCCCCCGCGAGGTGAACACTGAAGCTTTCTTT. This codes for CASSPREVNTEAFF. The genes are TRBV11-2 and TRBJ1-1; D ambiguous. The CDR3 covers 14 residues. Germline V gene lookup returns CDR1 SGHAT and CDR2 FQNNGV. The V end lost 5 bases, the J end lost 0 bases, and 10 bases lay between the germline ends.

The V and J genes are TRBV29-1 and TRBJ2-3, with D tentatively TRBD1 (7 bases). This CDR3 contains 18 residues. CDR1 is SQVTM, CDR2 ANQGSEA, per germline. Trimming pared 4 bases from V and 3 bases from J, leaving 26 bases between. CDR3 residues: CSVGRSHGAGGRTDTQYF. CDR3 DNA: TGCAGCGTTGGAAGATCGCATGGCGCAGGGGGGAGGACAGATACGCAGTATTTT.

V is TRBV7-3 and J is TRBJ1-6; 7 nucleotides agree with TRBD1. Germline V gives CDR1 SGHTA, CDR2 FQGTGA. V trimming: 4 bases; J trimming: 10 bases; junction bases outside the gene matches: 4. The CDR3 covers 13 residues. The CDR3 loop is CASSSDRESPLHF. CDR3 coding DNA: TGTGCCAGCAGCTCAGACAGGGAATCACCCCTCCACTTT.